This entry lists 3 T cell receptor beta chains sequenced from one sample in a study of T cells in Graves' hyperthyroidism and ophthalmopathy. Amplification of TCR beta CDR3 regions used RNA as the template. First-round RT-PCR with HTBI primers amplified the TCR CDR3 region. One entry per CDR3 protein results from TCRdb running MiXCR on the multiplex PCR reads. The sample lists about 480,000 distinct CDR3 sequences, approximately 14% seen once, with around a sixth in the top ten. The specimen was blood. The receptors were sampled from a woman younger than 35 with Graves' hyperthyroidism.

This clonotype was detected a few times. The chain carries TRBV5-1 and TRBJ1-1; a possible D gene is TRBD1 (6 bases). This CDR3 is 23 amino acids long. Trimming took 6 bases from V and 3 from J, leaving 42 bases between them. Germline loops: CDR1 SGHRS, CDR2 YFSETQ. CDR3 residues: CASTYISLGAGWLLPWGHTEAFF. In nucleotides, the CDR3 is TGCGCCAGCACCTATATATCTCTGGGGGCAGGTTGGCTGCTACCATGGGGTCACACTGAAGCTTTCTTT.

This chain links TRBV19 with TRBJ2-4; 9 positions agree with TRBD1. The CDR3 extends over 19 amino acids. Trimming at V came to 3 bases and at J to 0 bases, leaving 12 bases not matched to a gene. Germline assignment: CDR1 LNHDA and CDR2 SQIVND (reference sequence). The CDR3 is CASSIRTGAFDLAKNIQYF. As DNA, the CDR3 is TGTGCCAGTAGTATCCGGACAGGGGCGTTCGATCTAGCCAAAAACATTCAGTACTTC.

Turning to this clonotype: One base away lies a much larger clone, so this may be a sequencing read error. The chain couples TRBV29-1 to TRBJ2-5; maybe TRBD2 (6 bases). V dropped 7 bases and J dropped 8 bases, with 26 bases sitting between them. CDR3 length: 15 amino acids. Germline V gives CDR1 SQVTM, CDR2 ANQGSEA. The CDR3 here is CSASFFGSRTGTQYF. CDR3 coding DNA: TGCAGCGCCTCCTTTTTCGGGAGTCGTACGGGAACCCAGTACTTC.